This T cell receptor beta chain was found in a study of T-cell memory formation after mild COVID-19. About the study: TCR clustering was largely donor specific.

This clonotype came up many times. Trimming removed 6 bases from V and 6 bases from J, with 16 bases in between. CDR3 length: 14 residues. CDR1 SNHLY and CDR2 FYNNEI come from the germline V gene. A 5'RACE reaction primed in the constant segment made cDNA libraries of TCR alpha and TCR beta, and these carried sample barcodes and UMIs. Each CDR3 protein gets one entry after TCRdb re-called the 5' RACE reads with MiXCR. This table holds about 250,000 distinct CDR3 sequences, 15% found once. The TCR comes from an adult woman who had mild COVID-19 (a few samples of this study predate the infection). Cell type and time point are not known. The sequenced sample consisted of PBMCs or a T cell subset sorted from them (not recorded which). J is TRBJ2-3 and V is TRBV2; D might be TRBD1 (8 bases). This CDR3 reads CASSLTGGGDTQYF. CDR3 DNA: TGTGCCAGCAGCCTAACAGGGGGAGGGGATACGCAGTATTTT.